The 23 T cell receptor beta chains presented below share a single source sample, sequenced in a study of T cell responses to AZD1222 COVID-19 vaccine. TCRdb keeps only in-frame clones here, not all; method: immunoSEQ multiplex PCR. The data contain about 200,000 clones, approximately 89% of them singletons. The sample in question was peripheral blood, obtained 28 days after the second AZD1222 dose. The receptors derive from an adult who received the AZD1222 COVID-19 vaccine.

The chain combines TRBV19 with TRBJ2-7; 7 bases fit TRBD1. Per germline, CDR1 LNHDA and CDR2 SQIVND (reference sequence). The CDR3 is made up of 15 amino acids. J gave up 4 bases and V 1 base, and 7 bases lay outside the gene matches. The CDR3 spells CASSIGVGGEYEQYF. CDR3 bases: TGTGCCAGTAGTATAGGGGTAGGGGGCGAGTACGAGCAGTACTTC.

The V gene is TRBV5-1, the J gene TRBJ2-2; D remains unclear. CDR1 and CDR2 from the germline V gene are SGHRS and YFSETQ. The V and J ends lost 1 base and 0 bases respectively, with 13 bases between them. The CDR3 runs to 17 residues. The DNA of the CDR3 is TGCGCCAGCAGCTTGACCCCCTTGGGCGCGAACACCGGGGAGCTGTTTTTT. As protein: CASSLTPLGANTGELFF.

V is TRBV19 and J is TRBJ1-5; 9 nucleotides match TRBD1. The ends lost 4 bases at V and 7 bases at J; junction bases unmatched: 8. This CDR3 is 15 amino acids long. The V gene's germline CDR1 is LNHDA and CDR2 SQIVND (reference sequence). CDR3 loop: CASSNQQGAGQPQHF. Here the CDR3 DNA reads TGTGCCAGTAGTAACCAACAGGGGGCTGGGCAGCCCCAGCATTTT.

The chain joins TRBV11-3 to TRBJ1-6, with 9 bases lining up with TRBD1. The germline V gene encodes CDR1 SGHNT and CDR2 YENEEA. The V segment lost 6 bases and the J segment 7 bases; nucleotides outside the gene matches: 4. CDR3 size: 14 residues. This chain's CDR3 is CASRRTGVNSPLHF. DNA of the CDR3: TGTGCCAGCAGGAGGACAGGGGTAAATTCACCCCTCCACTTT.

The chain carries TRBV18 and TRBJ2-1; the match to TRBD2 covers 14 bases. The V gene end was trimmed by 3 bases and the J gene end by 6 bases; junction bases not matched to a gene: 1. Per the germline V gene, CDR1 is KGHSH and CDR2 is LQKENI. The CDR3 consists of 15 residues. CDR3 DNA: TGTGCCAGCTCACCGGGACTAGCGGGAGTCAATGAGCAGTTCTTC. This translates into CASSPGLAGVNEQFF.

This chain joins TRBV5-1 and TRBJ2-7; 14 positions match TRBD2. There are 15 residues in the CDR3. With V trimmed by 4 bases and J by 5 bases, 5 bases remained unmatched. CDR1 and CDR2 from the germline V gene are SGHRS and YFSETQ. The CDR3 loop reads CASSTGLAGANEQYF. DNA for the CDR3: TGCGCCAGCAGCACGGGACTAGCGGGAGCCAACGAGCAGTACTTC.

This clone was seen only a few times. V usage is TRBV7-8 and J usage is TRBJ2-2; 10 nucleotides line up with TRBD2. This CDR3 is 16 amino acids long. V dropped 5 bases and J dropped 1; count of bases not matched to a gene: 4. Germline assignment: CDR1 SGHVS and CDR2 FQNEAQ. The CDR3: CASSPRTSGNTGELFF. CDR3 DNA: TGTGCCAGCAGCCCACGGACTAGCGGGAACACCGGGGAGCTGTTTTTT.

The CDR3 is CASSPLAGGQADTQYF. The CDR3 DNA reads as TGTGCCAGCTCACCTCTAGCGGGAGGGCAGGCAGATACGCAGTATTTT. J is TRBJ2-3 and V is TRBV18; 12 bases line up with TRBD2. From germline, CDR1 is KGHSH and CDR2 LQKENI. CDR3 length: 16 amino acids. V dropped 3 bases and J dropped 4; count of bases not matched to a gene: 5.

The chain has TRBV7-9 and TRBJ2-3; TRBD1 might be the D (5 bases). The CDR3 is 12 residues long. CDR1 is SEHNR and CDR2 is FQNEAQ in the germline V gene (reference sequence). Between the trimmed V and J ends, which lost 4 bases and 9 bases, there was a span of 11 bases. This CDR3 reads CASSSPRETQYF. The CDR3 nucleotides are TGTGCCAGCAGCTCCCCCAGGGAAACGCAGTATTTT.

V gene TRBV19 combines with J gene TRBJ1-5; 9 bases map to TRBD1. With V trimmed by 5 bases and J by 10 bases, 6 bases remained unmatched. This CDR3 comprises 13 residues. Germline assignment: CDR1 LNHDA and CDR2 SQIVND (reference sequence). CDR3 sequence: CASSSPGQGPQHF. In nucleotides, the CDR3 is TGTGCCAGTAGTTCTCCGGGACAGGGCCCCCAGCATTTT.

This rearrangement joins TRBV10-3 to TRBJ2-7, with 11 bases identical to TRBD2. Germline V CDR1 and CDR2: ENHRY, SYGVKD. With 6 bases clipped from V and 1 base from J, the junction kept 5 bases outside the gene matches. The CDR3 is made up of 15 amino acids. The CDR3, as DNA: TGTGCCATCAGGCCCGCTAGCGGGAGGTCCTACGAGCAGTACTTC. Residues: CAIRPASGRSYEQYF.

The rearrangement links TRBV28 to TRBJ2-3, with a possible D match to TRBD2 (6 bases). The V end was cut by 3 bases, the J end by 4 bases, with 14 bases between. The germline gives CDR1 MDHEN, CDR2 SYDVKM. The CDR3 is 15 residues long. The CDR3 DNA reads TGTGCCAGCAGTTTTCGGGGGATATTCGCAGATACGCAGTATTTT. It specifies CASSFRGIFADTQYF.

The CDR3, as DNA: TGTGCCAGCAGTTTGACGGGAACTGAAGCTTTCTTT. Protein product: CASSLTGTEAFF. This sequence joins TRBV28 and TRBJ1-1, with D hard to call. V was clipped by 3 bases and J by 5 bases, with 7 bases between them. There are 12 residues in the CDR3. CDR1 is MDHEN and CDR2 is SYDVKM in the germline V gene.

The chain employs TRBV2 and TRBJ1-4, with D unclear. The CDR3 spans 16 residues. V lost 4 bases and J lost 0, with 12 bases in between. Germline V gene sequence: CDR1 SNHLY, CDR2 FYNNEI. DNA for the CDR3: TGTGCCAGCAGTGTACAGCAGATTACAACTAATGAAAAACTGTTTTTT. Translating gives CASSVQQITTNEKLFF.

Turning to this clone: This sample includes further DNA sequences coding for the same CDR3. This rearrangement joins TRBV4-3 to TRBJ1-2; possibly TRBD1 for D (5 bases). The CDR3 is 13 amino acids. Between the trimmed V and J ends, which lost 0 bases and 3 bases, there was a span of 5 bases. Germline V gene data show CDR1 as LGHNA and CDR2 as YSLEER. CDR3 sequence reads: CASSQDRDYGYTF. CDR3 DNA: TGCGCCAGCAGCCAAGACAGGGACTATGGCTACACCTTC.

V is TRBV7-2 and J is TRBJ2-5; TRBD2 matches 7 bases. V dropped 2 bases and J dropped 3; count of bases not matched to a gene: 0. CDR1 SGHTA and CDR2 FQGNSA come from the germline V gene. The CDR3 is 13 residues long. CDR3 loop: CASSLLAEETQYF. CDR3 nucleotides: TGTGCCAGCAGCTTACTAGCGGAAGAGACCCAGTACTTC. The variable domain in full, with the rest retrieved from reference TRBV7-2 and TRBJ2-5, is GAGVSQSPSNKVTEKGKDVELRCDPISGHTALYWYRQSLGQGLEFLIYFQGNSAPDKSGLPSDRFSAERTGGSVSTLTIQRTQQEDSAVYLCASSLLAEETQYFGPGTRLLVL.

CDR3 in amino acids: CASSLGPAGGNTEAFF. The CDR3, as DNA: TGCGCCAGCAGCTTGGGGCCCGCAGGGGGGAACACTGAAGCTTTCTTT. The chain has TRBV5-1 and TRBJ1-1, with 7 bases matching TRBD1. Germline lookup yields CDR1 SGHRS and CDR2 YFSETQ. The CDR3 loop spans 16 amino acids. The junction had 6 bases not matched to a gene; V was cut back by 0 bases and J by 1 base.

This sequence joins TRBV3-1 (or the pseudogene TRBV3-2) and TRBJ1-6; D unclear. Germline loops: CDR1 LGHDT, CDR2 YNNKEL (reference sequence). This CDR3 contains 14 residues. The V gene lost 1 base and the J gene lost 10 bases, with 11 bases spanning the gap. The CDR3 loop is CASSQGDFTSPLHF. Here the CDR3 DNA reads TGTGCCAGCAGCCAAGGGGATTTCACCTCACCCCTCCACTTT.

This clone was detected only a few times. This chain joins TRBV27 and TRBJ2-6; the D is unclear. The V end was cut by 3 bases, the J end by 2 bases, with 2 bases between. This CDR3 is 13 amino acids long. CDR1 MNHEY and CDR2 SMNVEV come from the germline V gene (reference sequence). The CDR3 nucleotides are TGTGCCAGCAGTTTCGCTGGGGCCAACGTCCTGACTTTC. Translation: CASSFAGANVLTF.

The chain employs TRBV28 and TRBJ1-3, with unresolved D. CDR3 size: 15 residues. The germline CDR1 and CDR2 sequences are MDHEN and SYDVKM. V lost 6 bases and J 0 bases, leaving 12 bases between the germline ends. CDR3 sequence: CASSSTFSSGNTIYF. The CDR3 DNA sequence: TGTGCCAGCAGCTCGACCTTCAGCTCTGGAAACACCATATATTTT.

This clone has just a few counts. This chain links TRBV4-1 with TRBJ2-1; D assignment may be TRBD1 or TRBD2 (5 bases each). CDR1 and CDR2 from the germline V gene are MGHRA and YSYEKL. The CDR3 spans 16 residues. V was trimmed by 1 base and J by 3 bases, leaving 13 bases between them. The CDR3: CASSQVGQGRYNEQFF. CDR3 DNA sequence: TGCGCCAGCAGCCAAGTCGGGCAGGGACGCTACAATGAGCAGTTCTTC.

The CDR3 coding sequence is TGTGCCAGCAGTTCGACAGGGGGCAGAAACACCATATATTTT. Its protein product is CASSSTGGRNTIYF. The V and J genes are TRBV6-5 and TRBJ1-3, with TRBD1 identical over 10 bases. Germline V gene data show CDR1 as MNHEY and CDR2 as SVGAGI. This CDR3 comprises 14 residues. V dropped 4 bases and J dropped 5; count of bases not matched to a gene: 2.

This clone was recorded only once. V gene TRBV7-9 combines with J gene TRBJ2-5; 9 bases map to TRBD2. With V trimmed by 1 base and J by 3 bases, 6 bases remained unmatched. The germline gives CDR1 SEHNR, CDR2 FQNEAQ (reference sequence). This CDR3 spans 16 amino acids. The DNA for the CDR3 is TGTGCCAGCAGCTTAGGGGGAGCGGGAGGAAAAGAGACCCAGTACTTC. Translated: CASSLGGAGGKETQYF. The full variable domain, in which reference TRBV7-9 and TRBJ2-5 provide the parts outside the CDR3, is DTGVSQNPRHKITKRGQNVTFRCDPISEHNRLYWYRQTLGQGPEFLTYFQNEAQLEKSRLLSDRFSAERPKGSFSTLEIQRTEQGDSAMYLCASSLGGAGGKETQYFGPGTRLLVL.